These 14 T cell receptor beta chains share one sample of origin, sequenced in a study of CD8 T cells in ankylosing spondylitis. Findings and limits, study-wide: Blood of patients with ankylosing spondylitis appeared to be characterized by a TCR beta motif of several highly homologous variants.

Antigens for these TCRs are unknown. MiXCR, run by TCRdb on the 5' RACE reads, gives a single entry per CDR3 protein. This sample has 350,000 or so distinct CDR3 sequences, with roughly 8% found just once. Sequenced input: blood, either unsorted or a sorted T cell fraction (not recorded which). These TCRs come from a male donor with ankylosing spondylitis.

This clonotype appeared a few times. The CDR3: CSVYSGANVLTF. The CDR3 bases are TGCAGCGTTTATTCTGGGGCCAACGTCCTGACTTTC. V gene TRBV29-1 combines with J gene TRBJ2-6; D remains unclear. The CDR3 extends over 12 amino acids. V lost 5 bases to trimming and J lost 1 base, with 3 bases between them. The germline V gene has CDR1 SQVTM and CDR2 ANQGSEA.

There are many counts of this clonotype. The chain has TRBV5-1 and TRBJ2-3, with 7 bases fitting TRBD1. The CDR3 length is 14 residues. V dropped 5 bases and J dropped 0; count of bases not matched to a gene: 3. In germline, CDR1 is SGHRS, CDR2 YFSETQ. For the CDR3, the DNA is TGCGCCAGCAGACGGGACAGCAGCACAGATACGCAGTATTTT. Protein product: CASRRDSSTDTQYF.

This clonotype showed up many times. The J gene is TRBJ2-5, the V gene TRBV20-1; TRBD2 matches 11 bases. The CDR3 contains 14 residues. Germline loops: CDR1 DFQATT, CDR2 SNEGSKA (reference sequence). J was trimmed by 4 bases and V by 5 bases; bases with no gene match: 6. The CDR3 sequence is CSAFLAGGGETQYF. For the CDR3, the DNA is TGCAGTGCTTTCCTAGCGGGAGGAGGAGAGACCCAGTACTTC.

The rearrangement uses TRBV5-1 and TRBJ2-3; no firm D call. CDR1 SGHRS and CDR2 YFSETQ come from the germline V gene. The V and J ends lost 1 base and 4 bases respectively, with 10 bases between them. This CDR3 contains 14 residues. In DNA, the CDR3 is TGCGCCAGCAGCTTGCTTCGGTTGGCAGATACGCAGTATTTT. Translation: CASSLLRLADTQYF.

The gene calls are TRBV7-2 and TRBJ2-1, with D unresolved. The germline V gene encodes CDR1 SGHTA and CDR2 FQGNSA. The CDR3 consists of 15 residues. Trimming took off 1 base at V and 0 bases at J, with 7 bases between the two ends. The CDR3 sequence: CASSLGKSSYNEQFF. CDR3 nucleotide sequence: TGTGCCAGCAGCTTAGGGAAAAGCTCCTACAATGAGCAGTTCTTC.

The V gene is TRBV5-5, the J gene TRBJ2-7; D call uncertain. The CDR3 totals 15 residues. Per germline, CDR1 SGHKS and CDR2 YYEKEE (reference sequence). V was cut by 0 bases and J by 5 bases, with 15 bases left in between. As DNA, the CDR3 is TGTGCCAGCAGCTTGGTTGCCAGGAATTTGAACGAGCAGTACTTC. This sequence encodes CASSLVARNLNEQYF.

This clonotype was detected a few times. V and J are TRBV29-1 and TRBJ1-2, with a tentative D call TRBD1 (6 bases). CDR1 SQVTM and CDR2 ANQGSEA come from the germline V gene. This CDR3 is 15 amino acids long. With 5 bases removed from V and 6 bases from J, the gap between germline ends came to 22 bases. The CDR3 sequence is CSVIKSAPGAHGYTF. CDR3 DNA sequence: TGCAGCGTTATTAAATCGGCCCCAGGGGCCCATGGCTACACCTTC. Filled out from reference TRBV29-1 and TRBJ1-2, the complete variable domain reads SAVISQKPSRDICQRGTSLTIQCQVDSQVTMMFWYRQQPGQSLTLIATANQGSEATYESGFVIDKFPISRPNLTFSTLTVSNMSPEDSSIYLCSVIKSAPGAHGYTFGSGTRLTVV.

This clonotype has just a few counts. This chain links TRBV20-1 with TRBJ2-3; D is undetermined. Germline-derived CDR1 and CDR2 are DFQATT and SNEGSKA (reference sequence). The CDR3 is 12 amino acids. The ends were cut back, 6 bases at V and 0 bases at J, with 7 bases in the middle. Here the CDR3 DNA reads TGCAGTGCAGAGAAAAGCACAGATACGCAGTATTTT. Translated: CSAEKSTDTQYF.

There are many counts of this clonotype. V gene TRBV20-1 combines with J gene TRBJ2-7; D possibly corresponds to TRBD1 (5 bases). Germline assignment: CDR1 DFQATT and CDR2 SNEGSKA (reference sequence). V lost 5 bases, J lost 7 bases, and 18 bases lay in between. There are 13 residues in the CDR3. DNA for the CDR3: TGCAGTGCTTTCCATGTCAGGGAAGATGAGCAGTACTTC. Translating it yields CSAFHVREDEQYF.

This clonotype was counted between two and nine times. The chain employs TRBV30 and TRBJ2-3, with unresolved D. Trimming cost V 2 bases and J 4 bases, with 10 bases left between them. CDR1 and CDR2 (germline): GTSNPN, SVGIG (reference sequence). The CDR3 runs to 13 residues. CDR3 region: CAWSLLGSDTQYF. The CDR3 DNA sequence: TGTGCCTGGAGTCTTCTAGGGTCAGATACGCAGTATTTT.

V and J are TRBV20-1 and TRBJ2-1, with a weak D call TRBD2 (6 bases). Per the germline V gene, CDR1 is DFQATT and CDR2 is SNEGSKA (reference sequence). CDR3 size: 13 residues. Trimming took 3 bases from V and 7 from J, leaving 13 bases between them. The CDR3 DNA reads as TGCAGTGCTAGTCAGCGGGCGGGGAATGAGCAGTTCTTC. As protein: CSASQRAGNEQFF.

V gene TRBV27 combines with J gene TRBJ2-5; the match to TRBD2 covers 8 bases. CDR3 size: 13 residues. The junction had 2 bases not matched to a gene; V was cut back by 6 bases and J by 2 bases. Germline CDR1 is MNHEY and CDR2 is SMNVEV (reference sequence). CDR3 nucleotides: TGTGCCAGCAGCAGCGGGGGACAAGAGACCCAGTACTTC. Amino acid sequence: CASSSGGQETQYF.

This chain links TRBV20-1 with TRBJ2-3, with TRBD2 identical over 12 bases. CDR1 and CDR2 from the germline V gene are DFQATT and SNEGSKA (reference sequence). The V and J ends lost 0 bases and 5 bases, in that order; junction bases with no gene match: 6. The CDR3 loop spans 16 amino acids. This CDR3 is CSARDGTSGRGDTQYF. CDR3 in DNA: TGCAGTGCTAGAGATGGGACTAGCGGGCGCGGAGATACGCAGTATTTT.

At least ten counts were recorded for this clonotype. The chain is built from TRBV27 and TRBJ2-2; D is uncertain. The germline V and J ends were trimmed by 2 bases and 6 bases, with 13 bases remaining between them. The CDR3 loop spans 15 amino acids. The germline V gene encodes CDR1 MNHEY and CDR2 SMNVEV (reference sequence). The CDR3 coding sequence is TGTGCCAGCAGTTTAGGTTCGGGTACCCCCGGGGAGCTGTTTTTT. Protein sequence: CASSLGSGTPGELFF.